The entry below gives a single TCR beta chain sequence along with its context. Its antigen is not known. This sample stems from a study of shared clonotypes between healthy human individuals. Study background: For every donor, three CD4 naive, three CD4 memory, two CD8 naive and one CD8 memory plates were used. The study's findings and limits: Estimated richness was generally greater in naive than memory subsets. In several donors, about 5% of naive CD4 clonotypes appeared in common. Non-shared clonotypes had lower generation probabilities than those shared by all four donors.

Only in-frame clones appear in the TCRdb table, and some are missing; sequencing was by immunoSEQ multiplex PCR. This sample carries about 1,800,000 clones, just under 95% of them seen once, and the ten largest clones take 1% to 1.5%. The V end lost 5 bases, the J end lost 5 bases, and 10 bases lay between the germline ends. The CDR3 runs to 12 residues. Germline CDR1 and CDR2: SEHNR and FQNEAQ (reference sequence). CD8 cells regarded as naive lacked CD45RO, were positively chosen for CCR7, and omitted terminally differentiated effector memory CD45RA+ cells. Input material: naive CD8+ T cells sorted from blood. The TCR was taken from a man aged 18 to 30 in good health. The V and J genes are TRBV7-9 and TRBJ2-7; TRBD2 might be the D (6 bases). The CDR3 nucleotides read TGTGCCAGCAGCGATCCGGGGGACGAGCAGTACTTC. As protein: CASSDPGDEQYF.